These 6 T cell receptor beta chains originate from one sample sequenced in a study. TCRdb recomputed calls from the RT-PCR reads with MiXCR, one row per CDR3 protein. The data show about 680,000 distinct CDR3 sequences, 12% to 15% seen once. Specimen: memory CD4+ T cells from blood. The receptors originated from a female donor in good health, serving as a healthy control.

This clonotype has just a few counts. The chain is built from TRBV6-2 or TRBV6-3 and TRBJ2-2; TRBD1 matches 7 bases. With 2 bases clipped from V and 0 bases from J, the junction kept 6 bases outside the gene matches. Germline CDR1 MNHEY, CDR2 SVGEGT. This CDR3 is built from 17 residues. The CDR3 DNA is TGTGCCAGCAGTTACCTCCCTGACAGGGCGAACACCGGGGAGCTGTTTTTT. Translating gives CASSYLPDRANTGELFF.

The sample holds many counts of this clonotype. The germline gene is not matched at one end of the junction; a read error may be the cause. The J gene is TRBJ2-3, the V gene TRBV12-3 or TRBV12-4; no reliable D call. The CDR3 is made up of 14 amino acids. The CDR3: CASSLTGSTDTQYF. CDR3 in DNA: TGCGCCAGCAGCTTGACTGGGAGCACAGATACGCAGTATTTT.

The chain employs TRBV20-1 and TRBJ1-4; TRBD1 matches 8 bases. This CDR3 has 14 amino acids. V lost 6 bases and J lost 5; bases outside the gene matches: 8. CDR1 is DFQATT, CDR2 SNEGSKA, per germline (reference sequence). The CDR3 nucleotides are TGCAGTGCGGGGACAGGTTCTAGGAATGAAAAACTGTTTTTT. It codes for CSAGTGSRNEKLFF.

This clonotype has only one observation. The chain has TRBV7-8 and TRBJ2-2; TRBD1 agrees at 7 bases. Germline lookup yields CDR1 SGHVS and CDR2 FQNEAQ. J was trimmed by 3 bases and V by 8 bases; bases with no gene match: 9. This CDR3 has 15 amino acids. The CDR3 is CASSPYQGDTGELFF. CDR3 nucleotide sequence: TGTGCCAGCTCACCGTATCAGGGGGACACCGGGGAGCTGTTTTTT. The variable domain in full, completed from reference TRBV7-8 and TRBJ2-2, reads GAGVSQSPRYKVAKRGQDVALRCDPISGHVSLFWYQQALGQGPEFLTYFQNEAQLDKSGLPSDRFFAERPEGSVSTLKIQRTQQEDSAVYLCASSPYQGDTGELFFGEGSRLTVL.

This clonotype was picked up many times. The chain uses TRBV5-1 and TRBJ1-3; maybe TRBD1 (6 bases). The germline V gene encodes CDR1 SGHRS and CDR2 YFSETQ. The V gene lost 1 base and the J gene lost 4 bases, with 12 bases spanning the gap. This CDR3 spans 15 amino acids. The CDR3 DNA sequence: TGCGCCAGCAGCTTGCAGGGGTTATGGGGAAACACCATATATTTT. Translation gives CASSLQGLWGNTIYF.

This clonotype was counted only a few times. V usage is TRBV30 and J usage is TRBJ2-1; D is undetermined. The CDR3 extends over 13 amino acids. Germline CDR1 reads GTSNPN; CDR2 reads SVGIG (reference sequence). Trimming took off 1 base at V and 0 bases at J, with 4 bases between the two ends. The CDR3 DNA is TGTGCCTGGAGTGACTCCTCCTACAATGAGCAGTTCTTC. This gives the protein CAWSDSSYNEQFF.